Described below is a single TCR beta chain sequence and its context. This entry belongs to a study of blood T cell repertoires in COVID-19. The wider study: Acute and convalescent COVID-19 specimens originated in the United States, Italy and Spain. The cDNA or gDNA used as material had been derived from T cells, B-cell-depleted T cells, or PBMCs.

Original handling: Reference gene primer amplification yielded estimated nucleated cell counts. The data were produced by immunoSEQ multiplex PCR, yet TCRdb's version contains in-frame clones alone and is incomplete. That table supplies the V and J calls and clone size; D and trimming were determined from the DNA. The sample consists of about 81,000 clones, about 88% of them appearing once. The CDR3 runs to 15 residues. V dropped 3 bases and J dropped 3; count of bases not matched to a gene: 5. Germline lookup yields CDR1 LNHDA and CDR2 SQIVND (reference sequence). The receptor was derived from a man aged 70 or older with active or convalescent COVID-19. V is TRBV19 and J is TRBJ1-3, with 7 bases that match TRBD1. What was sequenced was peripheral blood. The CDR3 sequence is CASSIDRASGNTIYF. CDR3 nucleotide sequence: TGTGCCAGTAGTATCGACAGGGCGAGTGGAAACACCATATATTTT. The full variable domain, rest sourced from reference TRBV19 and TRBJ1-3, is DGGITQSPKYLFRKEGQNVTLSCEQNLNHDAMYWYRQDPGQGLRLIYYSQIVNDFQKGDIAEGYSVSREKKESFPLTVTSAQKNPTAFYLCASSIDRASGNTIYFGEGSWLTVV.